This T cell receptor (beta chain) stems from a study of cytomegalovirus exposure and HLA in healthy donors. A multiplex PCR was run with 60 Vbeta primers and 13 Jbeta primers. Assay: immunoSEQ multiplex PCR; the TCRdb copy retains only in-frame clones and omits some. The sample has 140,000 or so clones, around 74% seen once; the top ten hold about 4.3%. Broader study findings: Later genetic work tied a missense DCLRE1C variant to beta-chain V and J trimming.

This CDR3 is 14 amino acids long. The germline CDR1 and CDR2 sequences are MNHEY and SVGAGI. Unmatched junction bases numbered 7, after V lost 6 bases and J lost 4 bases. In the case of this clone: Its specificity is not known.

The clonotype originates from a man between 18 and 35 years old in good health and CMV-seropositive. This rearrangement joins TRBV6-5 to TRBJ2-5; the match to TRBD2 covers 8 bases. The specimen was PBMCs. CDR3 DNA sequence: TGTGCCAGCAGGGCCCGGGGGGGCCTAGAGACCCAGTACTTC. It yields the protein CASRARGGLETQYF.